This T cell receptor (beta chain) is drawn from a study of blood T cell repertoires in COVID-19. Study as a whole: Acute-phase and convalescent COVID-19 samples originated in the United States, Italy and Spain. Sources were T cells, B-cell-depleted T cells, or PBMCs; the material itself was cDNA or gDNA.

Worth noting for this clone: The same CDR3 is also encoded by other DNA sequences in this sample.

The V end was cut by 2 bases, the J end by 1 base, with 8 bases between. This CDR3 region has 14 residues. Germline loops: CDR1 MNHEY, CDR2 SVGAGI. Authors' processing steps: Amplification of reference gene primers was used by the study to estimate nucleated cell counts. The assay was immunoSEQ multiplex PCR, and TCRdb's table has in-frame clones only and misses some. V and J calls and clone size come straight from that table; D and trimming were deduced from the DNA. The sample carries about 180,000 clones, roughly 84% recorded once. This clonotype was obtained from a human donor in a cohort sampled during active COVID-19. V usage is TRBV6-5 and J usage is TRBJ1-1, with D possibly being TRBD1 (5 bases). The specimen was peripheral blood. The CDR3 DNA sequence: TGTGCCAGCAGTTACGGACAAAAGAACACTGAAGCTTTCTTT. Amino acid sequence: CASSYGQKNTEAFF.